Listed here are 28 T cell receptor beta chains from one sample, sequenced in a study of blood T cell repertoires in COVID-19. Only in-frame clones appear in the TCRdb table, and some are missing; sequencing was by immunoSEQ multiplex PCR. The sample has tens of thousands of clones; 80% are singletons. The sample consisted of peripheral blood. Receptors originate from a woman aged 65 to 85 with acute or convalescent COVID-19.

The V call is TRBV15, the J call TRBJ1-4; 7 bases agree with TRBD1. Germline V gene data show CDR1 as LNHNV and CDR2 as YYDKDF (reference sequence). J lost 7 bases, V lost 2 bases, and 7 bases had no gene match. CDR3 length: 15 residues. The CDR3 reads CATSRSRTGFEKLFF. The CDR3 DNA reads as TGTGCCACCAGCAGATCCAGGACAGGATTTGAAAAACTGTTTTTT.

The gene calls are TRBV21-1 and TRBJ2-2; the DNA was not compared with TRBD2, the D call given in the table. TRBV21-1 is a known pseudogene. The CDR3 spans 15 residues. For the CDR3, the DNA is TGTGCCAGCAGCAACAGGACGGGAAACACCGGGGAGCTGTTTTTT. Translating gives CASSNRTGNTGELFF.

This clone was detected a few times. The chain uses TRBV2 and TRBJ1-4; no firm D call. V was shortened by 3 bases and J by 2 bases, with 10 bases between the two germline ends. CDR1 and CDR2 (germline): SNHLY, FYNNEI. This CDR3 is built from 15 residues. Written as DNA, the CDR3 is TGTGCCAGCAGTGAGCGGGGATTGACTAATGAAAAACTGTTTTTT. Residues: CASSERGLTNEKLFF.

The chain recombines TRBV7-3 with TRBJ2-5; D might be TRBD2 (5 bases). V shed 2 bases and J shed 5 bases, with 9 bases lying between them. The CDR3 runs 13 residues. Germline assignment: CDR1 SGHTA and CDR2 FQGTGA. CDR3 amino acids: CASSLGPGETQYF. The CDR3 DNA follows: TGTGCCAGCAGCTTAGGACCGGGGGAGACCCAGTACTTC.

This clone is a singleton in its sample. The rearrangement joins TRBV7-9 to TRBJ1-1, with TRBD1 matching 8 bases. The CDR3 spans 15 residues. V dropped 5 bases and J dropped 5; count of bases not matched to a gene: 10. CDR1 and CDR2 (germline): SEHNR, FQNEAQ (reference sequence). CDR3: CASSSTSTGGTEAFF. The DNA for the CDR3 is TGTGCCAGCAGCAGCACCTCTACAGGGGGGACTGAAGCTTTCTTT.

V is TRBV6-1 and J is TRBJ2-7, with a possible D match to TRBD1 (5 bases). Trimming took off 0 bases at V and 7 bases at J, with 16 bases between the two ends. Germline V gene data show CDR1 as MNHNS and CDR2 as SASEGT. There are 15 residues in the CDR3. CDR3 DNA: TGTGCCAGCAGTGAAGCTTGGGGCAGGGTAGGGGAGCAGTACTTC. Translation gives CASSEAWGRVGEQYF.

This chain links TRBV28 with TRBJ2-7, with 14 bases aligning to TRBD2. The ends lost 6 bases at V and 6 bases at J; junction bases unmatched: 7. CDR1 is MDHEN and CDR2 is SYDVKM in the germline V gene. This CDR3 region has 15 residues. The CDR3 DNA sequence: TGTGCCAGCAGGGGCGGGACTAGCGGGAGATCCGAGCAGTACTTC. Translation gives CASRGGTSGRSEQYF.

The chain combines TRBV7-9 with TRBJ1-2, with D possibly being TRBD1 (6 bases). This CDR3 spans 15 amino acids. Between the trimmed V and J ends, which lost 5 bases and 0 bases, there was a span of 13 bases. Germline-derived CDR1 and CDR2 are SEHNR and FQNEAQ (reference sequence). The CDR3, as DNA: TGTGCCAGCAGCCCACGGACAGAATCTAACTATGGCTACACCTTC. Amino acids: CASSPRTESNYGYTF. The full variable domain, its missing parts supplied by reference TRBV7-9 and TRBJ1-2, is DTGVSQNPRHKITKRGQNVTFRCDPISEHNRLYWYRQTLGQGPEFLTYFQNEAQLEKSRLLSDRFSAERPKGSFSTLEIQRTEQGDSAMYLCASSPRTESNYGYTFGSGTRLTVV.

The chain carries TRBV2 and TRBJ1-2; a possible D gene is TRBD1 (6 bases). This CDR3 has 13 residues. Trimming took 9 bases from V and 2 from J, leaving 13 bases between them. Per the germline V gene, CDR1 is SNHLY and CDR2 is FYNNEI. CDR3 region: CASSETGNYGYTF. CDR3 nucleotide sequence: TGTGCCAGTTCGGAAACAGGGAACTATGGCTACACCTTC.

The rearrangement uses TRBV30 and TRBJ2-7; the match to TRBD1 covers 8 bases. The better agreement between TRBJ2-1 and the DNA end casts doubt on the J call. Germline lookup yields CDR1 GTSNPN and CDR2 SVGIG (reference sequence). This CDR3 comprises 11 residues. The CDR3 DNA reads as TGTGCCTGGACCACAGGGGGAGAGCAGTTCTTC. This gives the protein CAWTTGGEQFF.

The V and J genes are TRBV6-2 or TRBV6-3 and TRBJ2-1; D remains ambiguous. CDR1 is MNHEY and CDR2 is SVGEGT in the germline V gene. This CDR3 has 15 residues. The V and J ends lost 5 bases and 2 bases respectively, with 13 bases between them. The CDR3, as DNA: TGTGCCAGCAGTCAGACTCCCACCACCTACAATGAGCAGTTCTTC. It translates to CASSQTPTTYNEQFF.

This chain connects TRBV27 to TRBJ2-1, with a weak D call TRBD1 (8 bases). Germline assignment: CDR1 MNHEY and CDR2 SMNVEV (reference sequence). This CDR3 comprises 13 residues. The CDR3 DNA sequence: TGTGCAGCGAGCGGGACAGGTTACAATGAGCAGTTCTTC. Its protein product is CAASGTGYNEQFF.

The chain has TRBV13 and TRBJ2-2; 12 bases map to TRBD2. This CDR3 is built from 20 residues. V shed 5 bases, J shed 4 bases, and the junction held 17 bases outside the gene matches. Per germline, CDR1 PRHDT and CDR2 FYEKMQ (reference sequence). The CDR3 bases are TGTGCCAGCAGCCACTTCTTCGGCCTAGCGGGGGGGCCGAGCACCGGGGAGCTGTTTTTT. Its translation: CASSHFFGLAGGPSTGELFF.

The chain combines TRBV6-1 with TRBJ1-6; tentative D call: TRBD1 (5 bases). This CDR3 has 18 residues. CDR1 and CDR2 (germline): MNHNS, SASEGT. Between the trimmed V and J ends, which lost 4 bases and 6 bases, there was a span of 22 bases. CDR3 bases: TGTGCCAGCAGTGTCCTTCGGGGGGAGGGTGAACCTAATTCACCCCTCCACTTT. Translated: CASSVLRGEGEPNSPLHF.

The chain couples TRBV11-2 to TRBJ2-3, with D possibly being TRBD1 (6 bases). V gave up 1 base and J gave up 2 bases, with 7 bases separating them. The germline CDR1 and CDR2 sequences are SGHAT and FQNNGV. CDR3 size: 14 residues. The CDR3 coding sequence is TGTGCCAGCAGCTTAGGGACAGTCACAGATACGCAGTATTTT. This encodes CASSLGTVTDTQYF.

DNA of the CDR3: TGTGCCAGTAGTATACACTCCGGGACAAGGGGAAACACCATATATTTT. It yields the protein CASSIHSGTRGNTIYF. This chain connects TRBV19 to TRBJ1-3; a weak D match, TRBD1 (6 bases). This CDR3 is built from 16 residues. Germline lookup yields CDR1 LNHDA and CDR2 SQIVND (reference sequence). Trimming left V 2 bases short and J 4 bases short, with 15 bases between.

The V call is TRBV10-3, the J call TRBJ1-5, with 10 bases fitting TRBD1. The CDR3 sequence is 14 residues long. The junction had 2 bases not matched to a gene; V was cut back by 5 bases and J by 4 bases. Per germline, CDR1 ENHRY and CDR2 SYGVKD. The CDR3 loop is CAISMDRGNQPQHF. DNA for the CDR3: TGTGCCATCAGTATGGACAGGGGGAATCAGCCCCAGCATTTT.

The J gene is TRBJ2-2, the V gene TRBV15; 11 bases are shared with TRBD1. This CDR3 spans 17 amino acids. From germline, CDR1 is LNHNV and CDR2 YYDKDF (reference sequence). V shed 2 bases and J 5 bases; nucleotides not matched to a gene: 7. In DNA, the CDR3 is TGTGCCACCAGCAGATTCGGACAGGGGGCTACTACCGGGGAGCTGTTTTTT. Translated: CATSRFGQGATTGELFF.

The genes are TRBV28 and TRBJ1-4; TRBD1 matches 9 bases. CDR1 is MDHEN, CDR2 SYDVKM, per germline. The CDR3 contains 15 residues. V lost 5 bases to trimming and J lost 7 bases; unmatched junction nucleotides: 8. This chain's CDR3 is CASSLPGQGAEKLFF. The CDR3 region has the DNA TGTGCCAGCAGTCTACCGGGACAGGGAGCTGAAAAACTGTTTTTT.

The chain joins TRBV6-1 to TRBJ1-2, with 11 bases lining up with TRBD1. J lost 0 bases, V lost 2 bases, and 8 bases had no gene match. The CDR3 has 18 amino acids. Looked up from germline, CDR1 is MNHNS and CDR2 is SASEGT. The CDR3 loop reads CASSERGTGGLANYGYTF. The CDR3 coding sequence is TGTGCCAGCAGTGAAAGGGGGACAGGGGGTCTGGCTAACTATGGCTACACCTTC.

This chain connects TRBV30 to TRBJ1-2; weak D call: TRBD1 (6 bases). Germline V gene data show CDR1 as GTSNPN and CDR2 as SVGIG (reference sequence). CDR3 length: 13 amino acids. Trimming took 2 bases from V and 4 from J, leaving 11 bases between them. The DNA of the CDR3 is TGTGCCTGGAGTCAAGGGGGAATCTATGGCTACACCTTC. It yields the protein CAWSQGGIYGYTF.

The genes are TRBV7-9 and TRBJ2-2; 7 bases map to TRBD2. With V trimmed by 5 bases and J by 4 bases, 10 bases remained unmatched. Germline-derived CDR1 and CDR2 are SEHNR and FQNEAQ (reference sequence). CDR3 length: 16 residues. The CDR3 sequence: CASSPTMRETTGELFF. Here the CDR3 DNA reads TGTGCCAGCAGCCCAACGATGCGGGAGACCACCGGGGAGCTGTTTTTT. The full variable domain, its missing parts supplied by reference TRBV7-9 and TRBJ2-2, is DTGVSQNPRHKITKRGQNVTFRCDPISEHNRLYWYRQTLGQGPEFLTYFQNEAQLEKSRLLSDRFSAERPKGSFSTLEIQRTEQGDSAMYLCASSPTMRETTGELFFGEGSRLTVL.

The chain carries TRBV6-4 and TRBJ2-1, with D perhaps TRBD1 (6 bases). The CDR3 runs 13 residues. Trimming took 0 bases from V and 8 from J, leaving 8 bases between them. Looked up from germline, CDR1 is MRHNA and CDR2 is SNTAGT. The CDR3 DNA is TGTGCCAGCAGTGACTCACAGGGTTATGAGCAGTTCTTC. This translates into CASSDSQGYEQFF.

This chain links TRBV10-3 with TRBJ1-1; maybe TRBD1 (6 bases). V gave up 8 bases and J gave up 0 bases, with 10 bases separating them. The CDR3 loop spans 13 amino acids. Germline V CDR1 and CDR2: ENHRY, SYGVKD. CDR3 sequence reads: CAIQTGMNTEAFF. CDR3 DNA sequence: TGTGCCATCCAGACAGGAATGAACACTGAAGCTTTCTTT.

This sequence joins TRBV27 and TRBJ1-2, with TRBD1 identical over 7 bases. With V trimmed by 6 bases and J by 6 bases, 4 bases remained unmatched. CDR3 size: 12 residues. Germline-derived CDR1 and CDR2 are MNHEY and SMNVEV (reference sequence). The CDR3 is CASRHRGNGYTF. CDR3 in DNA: TGTGCCAGCAGACACAGGGGTAATGGCTACACCTTC.

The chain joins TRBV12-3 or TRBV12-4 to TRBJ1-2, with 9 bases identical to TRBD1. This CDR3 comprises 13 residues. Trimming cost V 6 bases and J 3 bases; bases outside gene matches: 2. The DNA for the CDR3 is TGTGCCAGCAGCAGGGACAGGGACTATGGCTACACCTTC. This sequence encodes CASSRDRDYGYTF.

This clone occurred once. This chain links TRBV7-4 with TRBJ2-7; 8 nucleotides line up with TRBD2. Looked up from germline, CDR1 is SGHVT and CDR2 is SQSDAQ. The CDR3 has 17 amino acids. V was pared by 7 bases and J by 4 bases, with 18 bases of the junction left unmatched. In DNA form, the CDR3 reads TGTGCCAGCATCGCCCCCGGCAGGGAGCGGGGGAGATACGAGCAGTACTTC. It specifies CASIAPGRERGRYEQYF.

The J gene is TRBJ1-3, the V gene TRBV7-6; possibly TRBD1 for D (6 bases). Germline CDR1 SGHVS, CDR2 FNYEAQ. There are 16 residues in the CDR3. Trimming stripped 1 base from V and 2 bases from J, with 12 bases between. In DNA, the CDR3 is TGTGCCAGCAGCTTAGGACAGGCTTTCCCTGGAAACACCATATATTTT. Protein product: CASSLGQAFPGNTIYF.